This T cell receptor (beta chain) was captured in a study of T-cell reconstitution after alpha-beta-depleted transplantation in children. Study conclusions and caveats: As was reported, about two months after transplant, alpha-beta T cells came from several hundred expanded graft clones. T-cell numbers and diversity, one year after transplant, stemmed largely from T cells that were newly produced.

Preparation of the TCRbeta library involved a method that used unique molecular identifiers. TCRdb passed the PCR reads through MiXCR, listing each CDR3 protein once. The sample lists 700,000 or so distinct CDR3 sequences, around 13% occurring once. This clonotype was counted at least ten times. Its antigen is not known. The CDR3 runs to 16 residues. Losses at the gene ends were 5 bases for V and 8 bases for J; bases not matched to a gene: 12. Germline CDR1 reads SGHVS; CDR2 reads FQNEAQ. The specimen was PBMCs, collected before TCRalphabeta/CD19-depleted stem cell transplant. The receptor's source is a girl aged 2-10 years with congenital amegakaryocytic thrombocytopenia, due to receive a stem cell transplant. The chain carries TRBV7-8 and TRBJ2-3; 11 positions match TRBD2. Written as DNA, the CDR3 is TGTGCCAGCAGCCCCACTCGGACTAGCGGGTTGGGTACGCAGTATTTT. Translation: CASSPTRTSGLGTQYF.